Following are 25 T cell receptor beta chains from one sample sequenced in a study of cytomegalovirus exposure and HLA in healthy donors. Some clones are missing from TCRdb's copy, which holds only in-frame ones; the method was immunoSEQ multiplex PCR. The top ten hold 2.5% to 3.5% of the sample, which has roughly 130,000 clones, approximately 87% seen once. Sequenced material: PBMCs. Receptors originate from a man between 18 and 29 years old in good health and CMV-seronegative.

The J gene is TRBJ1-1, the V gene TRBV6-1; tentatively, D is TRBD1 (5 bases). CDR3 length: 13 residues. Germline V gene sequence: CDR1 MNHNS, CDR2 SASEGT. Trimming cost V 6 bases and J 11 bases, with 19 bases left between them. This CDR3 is CASSETGPLQAFF. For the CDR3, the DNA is TGTGCCAGCAGCGAAACAGGACCCCTCCAGGCTTTCTTT.

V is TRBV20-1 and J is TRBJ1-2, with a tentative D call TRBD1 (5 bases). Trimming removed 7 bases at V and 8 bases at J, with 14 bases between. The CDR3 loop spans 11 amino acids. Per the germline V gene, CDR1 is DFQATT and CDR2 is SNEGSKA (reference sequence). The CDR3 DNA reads TGCAGTGTGGCCCGCCAGGGCGGCTACACCTTC. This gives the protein CSVARQGGYTF.

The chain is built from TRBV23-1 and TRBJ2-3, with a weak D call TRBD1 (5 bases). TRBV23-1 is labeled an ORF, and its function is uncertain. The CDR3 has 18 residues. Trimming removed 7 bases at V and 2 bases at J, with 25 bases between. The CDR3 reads CASILPPYNPDTTDTQYF. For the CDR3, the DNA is TGCGCCAGCATCCTGCCCCCCTATAATCCGGACACCACAGATACGCAGTATTTT.

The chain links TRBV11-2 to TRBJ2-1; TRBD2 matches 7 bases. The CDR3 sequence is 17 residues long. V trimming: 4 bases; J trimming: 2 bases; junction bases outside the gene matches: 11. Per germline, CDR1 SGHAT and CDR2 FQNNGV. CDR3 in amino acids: CASSSLAGRVPYNEQFF. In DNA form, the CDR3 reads TGTGCCAGCAGCTCTCTAGCTGGGAGGGTTCCCTACAATGAGCAGTTCTTC. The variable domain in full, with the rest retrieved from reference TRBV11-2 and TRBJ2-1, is EAGVAQSPRYKIIEKRQSVAFWCNPISGHATLYWYQQILGQGPKLLIQFQNNGVVDDSQLPKDRFSAERLKGVDSTLKIQPAKLEDSAVYLCASSSLAGRVPYNEQFFGPGTRLTVL.

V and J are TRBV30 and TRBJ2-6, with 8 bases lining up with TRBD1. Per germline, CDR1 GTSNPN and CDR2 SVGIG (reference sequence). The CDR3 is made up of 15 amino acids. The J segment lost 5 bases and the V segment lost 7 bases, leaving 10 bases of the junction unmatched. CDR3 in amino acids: CAYTTGDRWANVLTF. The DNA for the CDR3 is TGTGCCTATACGACCGGGGACAGGTGGGCCAACGTCCTGACTTTC.

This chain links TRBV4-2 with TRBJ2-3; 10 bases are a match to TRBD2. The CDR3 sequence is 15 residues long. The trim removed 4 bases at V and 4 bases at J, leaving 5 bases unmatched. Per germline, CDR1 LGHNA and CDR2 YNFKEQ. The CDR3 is CASSPSGGAADTQYF. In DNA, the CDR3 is TGTGCCAGCAGCCCGAGCGGGGGGGCGGCAGATACGCAGTATTTT.

The CDR3 DNA sequence: TGTGCCAGCAGTCTTCTCCGGGACAGTTCCTACGAGCAGTACTTC. Protein sequence: CASSLLRDSSYEQYF. The rearrangement joins TRBV27 to TRBJ2-7; 7 nucleotides line up with TRBD1. This CDR3 region has 15 residues. The J segment lost 1 base and the V segment lost 5 bases, leaving 8 bases of the junction unmatched. CDR1 is MNHEY and CDR2 is SMNVEV in the germline V gene (reference sequence).

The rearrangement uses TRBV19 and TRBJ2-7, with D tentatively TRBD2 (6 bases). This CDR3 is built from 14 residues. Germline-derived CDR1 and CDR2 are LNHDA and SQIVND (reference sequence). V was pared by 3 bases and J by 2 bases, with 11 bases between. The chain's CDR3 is CASSIEAGPYEQYF. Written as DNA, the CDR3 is TGTGCCAGTAGTATTGAGGCGGGACCCTACGAGCAGTACTTC.

CDR3 in amino acids: CASSPTSGSRSGTQYF. In DNA, the CDR3 is TGCGCCAGCAGTCCTACTAGCGGGAGTAGGTCAGGTACGCAGTATTTT. The J gene is TRBJ2-3, the V gene TRBV4-1, with 11 bases aligning to TRBD2. CDR1 and CDR2 from the germline V gene are MGHRA and YSYEKL. The CDR3 totals 16 residues. Trimming at V came to 6 bases and at J to 8 bases, leaving 13 bases not matched to a gene.

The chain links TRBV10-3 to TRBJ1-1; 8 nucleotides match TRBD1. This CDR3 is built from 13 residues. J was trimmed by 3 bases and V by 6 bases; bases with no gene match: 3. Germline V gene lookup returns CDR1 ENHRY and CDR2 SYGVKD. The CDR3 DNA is TGTGCCATCAGCCAGGGGGCAGACACTGAAGCTTTCTTT. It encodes CAISQGADTEAFF.

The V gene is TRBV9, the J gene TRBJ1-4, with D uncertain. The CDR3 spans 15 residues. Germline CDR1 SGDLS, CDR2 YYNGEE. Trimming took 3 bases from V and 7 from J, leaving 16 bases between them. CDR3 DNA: TGTGCCAGCAGCGCTTTTTCAGGCGCCGGTGAAAAACTGTTTTTT. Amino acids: CASSAFSGAGEKLFF.

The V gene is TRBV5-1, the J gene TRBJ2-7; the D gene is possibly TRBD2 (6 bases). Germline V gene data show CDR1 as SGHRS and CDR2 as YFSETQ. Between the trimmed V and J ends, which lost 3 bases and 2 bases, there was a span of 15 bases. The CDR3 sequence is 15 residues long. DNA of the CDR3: TGCGCCAGCAGCTATGCCCGGGAGACGACCTACGAGCAGTACTTC. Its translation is CASSYARETTYEQYF.

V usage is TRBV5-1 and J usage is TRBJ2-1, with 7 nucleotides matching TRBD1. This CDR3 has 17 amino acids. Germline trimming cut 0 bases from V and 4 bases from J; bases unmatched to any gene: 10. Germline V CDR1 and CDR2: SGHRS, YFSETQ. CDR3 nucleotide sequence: TGCGCCAGCAGCTTGGCCGAAGGCAGGGGGTCTTACAATGAGCAGTTCTTC. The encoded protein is CASSLAEGRGSYNEQFF.

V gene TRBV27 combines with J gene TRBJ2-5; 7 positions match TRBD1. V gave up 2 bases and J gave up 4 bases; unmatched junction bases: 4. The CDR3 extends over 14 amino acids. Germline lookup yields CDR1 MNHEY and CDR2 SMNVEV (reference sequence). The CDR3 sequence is CASSLRSGGETQYF. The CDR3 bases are TGTGCCAGCAGTTTACGGTCAGGGGGAGAGACCCAGTACTTC.

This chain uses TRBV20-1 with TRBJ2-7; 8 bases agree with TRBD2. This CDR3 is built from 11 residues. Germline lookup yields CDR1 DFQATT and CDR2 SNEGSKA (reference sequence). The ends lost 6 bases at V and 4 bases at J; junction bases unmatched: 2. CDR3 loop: CSARGGYEQYF. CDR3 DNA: TGCAGTGCACGGGGGGGTTACGAGCAGTACTTC.

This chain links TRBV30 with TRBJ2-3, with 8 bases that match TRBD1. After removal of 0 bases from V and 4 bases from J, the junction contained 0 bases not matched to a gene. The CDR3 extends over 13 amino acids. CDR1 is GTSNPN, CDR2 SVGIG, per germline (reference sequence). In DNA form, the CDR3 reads TGTGCCTGGAGTGTACAGGGGGCAGATACGCAGTATTTT. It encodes CAWSVQGADTQYF. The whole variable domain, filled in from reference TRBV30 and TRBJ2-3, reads SQTIHQWPATLVQPVGSPLSLECTVEGTSNPNLYWYRQAAGRGLQLLFYSVGIGQISSEVPQNLSASRPQDRQFILSSKKLLLSDSGFYLCAWSVQGADTQYFGPGTRLTVL.

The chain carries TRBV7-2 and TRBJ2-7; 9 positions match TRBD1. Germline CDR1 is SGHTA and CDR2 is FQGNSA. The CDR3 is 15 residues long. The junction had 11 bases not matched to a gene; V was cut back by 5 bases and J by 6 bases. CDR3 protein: CASSDLTGGSVEQYF. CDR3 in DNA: TGTGCCAGCAGCGATTTGACAGGGGGTAGTGTCGAGCAGTACTTC.

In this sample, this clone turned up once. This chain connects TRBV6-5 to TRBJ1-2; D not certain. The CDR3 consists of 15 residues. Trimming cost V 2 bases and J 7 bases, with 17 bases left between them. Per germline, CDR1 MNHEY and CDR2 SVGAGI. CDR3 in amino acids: CASSYSRGNRAGYTF. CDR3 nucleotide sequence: TGTGCCAGCAGTTACAGCCGGGGAAACCGAGCTGGCTACACCTTC.

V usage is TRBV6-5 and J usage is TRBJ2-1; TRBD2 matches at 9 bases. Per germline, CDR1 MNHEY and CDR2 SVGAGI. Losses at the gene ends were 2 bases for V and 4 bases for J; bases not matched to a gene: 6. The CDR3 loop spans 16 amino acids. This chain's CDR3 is CASSYVAGGRYNEQFF. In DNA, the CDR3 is TGTGCCAGCAGTTACGTGGCGGGAGGGAGGTACAATGAGCAGTTCTTC.

CDR3 in DNA: TGCGCCAGCAGCCAAGAGGCTAGCTACTACGAGCAGTACTTC. This sequence encodes CASSQEASYYEQYF. V and J are TRBV4-3 and TRBJ2-7; a weak D match, TRBD2 (5 bases). The CDR3 extends over 14 amino acids. V lost 0 bases, J lost 3 bases, and 9 bases lay in between. Germline V gene data show CDR1 as LGHNA and CDR2 as YSLEER.

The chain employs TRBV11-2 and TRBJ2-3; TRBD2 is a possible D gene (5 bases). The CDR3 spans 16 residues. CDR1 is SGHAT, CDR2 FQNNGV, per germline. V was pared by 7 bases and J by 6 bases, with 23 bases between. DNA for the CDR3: TGTGCCAGCACCCGCGGCGGGTTGAGGGATGGTGATACGCAGTATTTT. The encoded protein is CASTRGGLRDGDTQYF.

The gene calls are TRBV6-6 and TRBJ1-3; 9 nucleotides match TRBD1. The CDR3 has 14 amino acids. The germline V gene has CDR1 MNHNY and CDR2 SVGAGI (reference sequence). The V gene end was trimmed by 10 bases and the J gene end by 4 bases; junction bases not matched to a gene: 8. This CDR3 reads CATRTGERGNTIYF. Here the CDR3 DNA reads TGTGCCACACGGACAGGGGAGAGGGGAAACACCATATATTTT.

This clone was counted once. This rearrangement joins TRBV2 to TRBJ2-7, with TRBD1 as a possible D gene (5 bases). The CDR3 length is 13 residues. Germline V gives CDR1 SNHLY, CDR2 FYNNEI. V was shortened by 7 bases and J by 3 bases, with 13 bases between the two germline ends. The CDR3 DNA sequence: TGTGCCAGCATCGTAGGGGCTAACTACGAGCAGTACTTC. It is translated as CASIVGANYEQYF.

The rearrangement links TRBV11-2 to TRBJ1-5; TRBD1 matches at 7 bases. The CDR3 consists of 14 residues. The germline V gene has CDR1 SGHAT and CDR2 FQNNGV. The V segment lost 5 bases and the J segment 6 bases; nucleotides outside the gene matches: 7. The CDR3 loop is CASSPNRGGQPQHF. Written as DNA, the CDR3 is TGTGCCAGCAGCCCGAACAGGGGTGGTCAGCCCCAGCATTTT. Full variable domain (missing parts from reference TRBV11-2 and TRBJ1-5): EAGVAQSPRYKIIEKRQSVAFWCNPISGHATLYWYQQILGQGPKLLIQFQNNGVVDDSQLPKDRFSAERLKGVDSTLKIQPAKLEDSAVYLCASSPNRGGQPQHFGDGTRLSIL.

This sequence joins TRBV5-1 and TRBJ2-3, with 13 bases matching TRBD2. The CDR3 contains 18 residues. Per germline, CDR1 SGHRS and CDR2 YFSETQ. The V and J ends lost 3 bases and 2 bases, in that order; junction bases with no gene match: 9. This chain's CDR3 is CASSYRGTSGIATDTQYF. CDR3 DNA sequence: TGCGCCAGCAGCTACCGGGGGACTAGCGGGATTGCCACAGATACGCAGTATTTT.